This is a list of T cell receptor beta chains from one sample in a study of blood T cell repertoires in COVID-19. Repertoires were generated with immunoSEQ multiplex PCR, while TCRdb's copy carries only in-frame clones and drops some. The sample contains approximately 140,000 clones, more than 75% of which appear only once. Sample: peripheral blood. The source of these receptors is an elderly man with acute or convalescent COVID-19. CDR3s include the opening cysteine and the closing phenylalanine or tryptophan. The D gene is left open where the match is weak. Expanded clones get a size class; other rows say once, few or many, or leave the size out.

>TRBV3-1/TRBV3-2|NA|TRBJ2-3|NA
TGTGCCAGCAGCCGAGCTAGCTCCGGCACAGATACGCAGTATTTT
CASSRASSGTDTQYF
>TRBV7-9|NA|TRBJ2-5|NA
TGTGCCAGCAGCTTCTTCGTGGAGACCCAGTACTTC
CASSFFVETQYF
>TRBV2|NA|TRBJ2-5|NA
TGTGCCAGCAGTGATGGCAGATACCAAGAGACCCAGTACTTC
CASSDGRYQETQYF
>TRBV6-5|NA|TRBJ2-3|NA
TGTGCCAGCAGTCGAGACAGGCGGATCACGCAGTATTTT
CASSRDRRITQYF
>TRBV5-1|NA|TRBJ2-7|TRBD2
TGCGCCAGCAGACTAACTAGCGGGCGCACCTACGAGCAGTACTTC
CASRLTSGRTYEQYF
>TRBV6-5|once|TRBJ1-6|NA
TGTGCCAGTCGAACACAGAGCTATAATTCACCCCTCCACTTT
CASRTQSYNSPLHF
>TRBV6-1|NA|TRBJ2-1|TRBD2
TGTGCCAGCAGTGATCGAGCGGGGCTCTCCTACAATGAGCAGTTCTTC
CASSDRAGLSYNEQFF
>TRBV5-4|NA|TRBJ1-1|NA
TGTGCCAGCAGCCCCGGGCAGGGGCGTCAAGTGAACACTGAAGCTTTCTTT
CASSPGQGRQVNTEAFF
>TRBV27|NA|TRBJ2-2|TRBD1
TGTGCCAGCAGATCCGGGACAGCGAACACCGGGGAGCTGTTTTTT
CASRSGTANTGELFF
>TRBV19|few|TRBJ1-2|NA
TGTGCCAGTAGTGATCCGGGACACATTAACTATGGCTACACCTTC
CASSDPGHINYGYTF
>TRBV30|NA|TRBJ1-2|NA
TGTGCCTGGAGTGTACGAGGAGGGGCATATGGCTACACCTTC
CAWSVRGGAYGYTF
>TRBV19|NA|TRBJ2-1|NA
TGTGCCAGTAGCGCCGGACTGACAAACTACAATGAGCAGTTCTTC
CASSAGLTNYNEQFF
>TRBV9|NA|TRBJ1-2|NA
TGTGCCAGCAGCGCGCGACAGTTTTTGGGTGGCTACACCTTC
CASSARQFLGGYTF
>TRBV27|NA|TRBJ2-7|NA
TGTGCCAGCACCTCGTTGTCTCCCGTCTCCTACGAGCAGTACTTC
CASTSLSPVSYEQYF
>TRBV6-5|NA|TRBJ1-5|TRBD1
TGTGCCAGCAGTCCAACTCCGACAGGGGCTCAGCCCCAGCATTTT
CASSPTPTGAQPQHF
>TRBV5-1|NA|TRBJ2-1|TRBD2
TGCGCCAGCAGCTTAGCGGGAGGGCTGGAGAATGAGCAGTTCTTC
CASSLAGGLENEQFF
>TRBV5-1|NA|TRBJ2-7|NA
TGCGCCAGCAGCCCGGCAGGGGCCGTCTACGAGCAGTACTTC
CASSPAGAVYEQYF
>TRBV9|NA|TRBJ1-1|TRBD1
TGTGCCAGCAGCGTAGGAGGGGGCGCTAGTACTGAAGCTTTCTTT
CASSVGGGASTEAFF
>TRBV24-1|NA|TRBJ1-2|TRBD1
TGTGCCACCAGTGACGGACAGGGGAAAACGGTCGGCTACACCTTC
CATSDGQGKTVGYTF
>TRBV3-1/TRBV3-2|NA|TRBJ2-3|TRBD2
TGTGCCAGCAGCCATGGGGAGGGTAGTCGTACAGATACGCAGTATTTT
CASSHGEGSRTDTQYF
>TRBV7-6|NA|TRBJ2-5|TRBD2
TGTGCCAGCAGCTTAGACTTCGGGGGGTCGGGCGAGACCCAGTACTTC
CASSLDFGGSGETQYF
>TRBV7-9|NA|TRBJ2-7|NA
TGTGCCAGCAGCTCGGAGGGGCGCGGGCAGTACTTC
CASSSEGRGQYF
>TRBV10-1|NA|TRBJ2-1|TRBD1
TGCGCCACCGCCTCCGGGACAGCAAACAATGAGCAGTTCTTC
CATASGTANNEQFF